The 8 T cell receptor beta chains below all came from one sample that was sequenced in a study of molecular identifiers for immune sequencing clone quantification. One entry per CDR3 protein results from TCRdb running MiXCR on the PCR reads. The sample has 50,000 to 65,000 distinct CDR3 sequences; around 27% are singletons. The sequencing sample was made of naive CD8+ T cells from blood, with Jurkat cell RNA spiked in. Subset here: FACS-sorted CD8+CD4-CCR7+CD45RA+ naive T cells. These receptors all stem from a human donor in good health. Some libraries in this study had Jurkat cell RNA spiked in.

This clonotype has ten or more counts. This sequence joins TRBV3-1 and TRBJ2-2, with D hard to call. CDR3 length equals 14 residues. Trimming stripped 1 base from V and 1 base from J, with 4 bases between. From germline, CDR1 is LGHDT and CDR2 YNNKEL (reference sequence). Written as DNA, the CDR3 is TGTGCCAGCAGCCAAGGTGTGAACACCGGGGAGCTGTTTTTT. Amino acid sequence: CASSQGVNTGELFF.

This clonotype was seen a few times. The gene calls are TRBV20-1 and TRBJ2-2, with 8 bases lining up with TRBD2. The CDR3 extends over 15 amino acids. Trimming removed 5 bases from V and 2 bases from J; junction bases left unmatched: 7. CDR1 is DFQATT and CDR2 is SNEGSKA in the germline V gene (reference sequence). CDR3 in DNA: TGCAGTGCTGCTATGAGCGGGAGTAACACCGGGGAGCTGTTTTTT. It is translated as CSAAMSGSNTGELFF.

In regard to this clonotype: This may arise from a read error, as a much more abundant clone is one base away. The chain has TRBV5-6 and TRBJ2-7; weak D call: TRBD2 (5 bases). The V and J ends lost 1 base and 3 bases respectively, with 11 bases between them. The CDR3 sequence is 14 residues long. Germline-derived CDR1 and CDR2 are SGHDT and YYEEEE. CDR3 loop: CASSLIAWVYEQYF. CDR3 in DNA: TGTGCCAGCAGCTTGATAGCGTGGGTCTACGAGCAGTACTTC.

This clonotype appeared once. This chain links TRBV28 with TRBJ1-5, with a possible D match to TRBD1 (5 bases). Trimming shortened V by 4 bases and J by 3 bases, and 10 bases separated the two germline ends. This CDR3 spans 14 amino acids. Per germline, CDR1 MDHEN and CDR2 SYDVKM. The chain's CDR3 is CASSSARANQPQHF. CDR3 DNA sequence: TGTGCCAGCAGTTCTGCCAGGGCCAATCAGCCCCAGCATTTT.

At least ten counts were recorded for this clonotype. The genes are TRBV6-5 and TRBJ2-7; D might be TRBD1 or TRBD2, each matching 5 bases. The CDR3 has 12 residues. Trimming stripped 6 bases from V and 5 bases from J, with 11 bases between. Germline loops: CDR1 MNHEY, CDR2 SVGAGI. CDR3 nucleotides: TGTGCCAGCAGCGACGTGGGGGACGAGCAGTACTTC. Protein product: CASSDVGDEQYF.

This clonotype was counted ten times or more. The chain links TRBV6-5 to TRBJ2-5; 7 bases align to TRBD2. The CDR3 has 15 amino acids. The V segment lost 3 bases and the J segment 1 base; nucleotides outside the gene matches: 5. CDR1 MNHEY and CDR2 SVGAGI come from the germline V gene. CDR3 region: CASSYGGGPQETQYF. As DNA, the CDR3 is TGTGCCAGCAGTTATGGCGGGGGTCCCCAAGAGACCCAGTACTTC.

This clonotype has ten or more counts. CDR3 region: CASSLRLEGTGELFF. In DNA form, the CDR3 reads TGCGCCAGCAGCTTGAGATTGGAAGGAACCGGGGAGCTGTTTTTT. V and J are TRBV5-1 and TRBJ2-2; D gene uncertain. The germline CDR1 and CDR2 sequences are SGHRS and YFSETQ. V was cut by 1 base and J by 5 bases, with 12 bases left in between. The CDR3 length is 15 residues.

There are many counts of this clonotype. This chain connects TRBV12-3 or TRBV12-4 to TRBJ2-5; D is possibly TRBD2 (6 bases). This CDR3 region has 15 residues. The V and J ends lost 6 bases and 5 bases respectively, with 19 bases between them. CDR3 bases: TGTGCCAGCAGCCCCTTTGGAGGGGTCACGGAGACCCAGTACTTC. It yields the protein CASSPFGGVTETQYF.